This TCR beta chain was identified during a study of identical twins. Study-level findings and limits: Modelling underestimated the level of out-of-frame TCR alpha sharing observed in monozygotic twins. Out-of-frame beta chain sequences displayed weaker excess sharing between twins. Invariant T cells like MAIT and iNKT could partly confound the zero-insertion analyses.

The cDNA had a unique molecular identifier and a template-switch universal primer site. TCRdb passed the 5' RACE reads through MiXCR, listing each CDR3 protein once. This repertoire shows around 1.7 million distinct CDR3 sequences, roughly a third found once; its top ten account for approximately 0.29%. The V gene's germline CDR1 is SQVTM and CDR2 ANQGSEA. Germline trimming cut 0 bases from V and 4 bases from J; bases unmatched to any gene: 3. This CDR3 comprises 13 residues. This clonotype was picked up many times. Its antigen is undetermined. Source material: cord blood. The chain links TRBV29-1 to TRBJ2-7, with 7 bases identical to TRBD1. This sequence was found in a newborn girl in good health. CDR3 in amino acids: CSVEEGRGYEQYF. The DNA of the CDR3 is TGCAGCGTTGAAGAGGGCAGGGGGTACGAGCAGTACTTC.